The rows below give T cell receptor beta chains drawn from one sample of a study of long-term antiretroviral therapy in people with HIV. Here immunoSEQ multiplex PCR was the method, and the copy in TCRdb shows in-frame clones only, minus some. The sample lists roughly 23,000 clones, approximately 84% seen once, with approximately 4.5% in the top ten. Sequencing was performed on unsorted PBMCs, taken 5.9 years after starting antiretroviral therapy. Receptors originate from a man between 25 and 39 years old with HIV. Each CDR3 is given with its conserved first and last residue. Part of the rows lack a size; the others show once, few, many or a class for expanded clones.

length	J	V	size	CDR3
15	TRBJ2-6	TRBV27	NA	CASSSKFSGANVLTF
15	TRBJ2-1	TRBV11-2	NA	CASSSQGGRRVEQFF
13	TRBJ2-1	TRBV5-1	once	CASSLGTYNEQFF
17	TRBJ2-7	TRBV28	NA	CASRPGRFSSSSYEQYF
14	TRBJ2-1	TRBV25-1	NA	CASRISGIHNEQFF
15	TRBJ2-1	TRBV7-9	NA	CASSTQGAVGDEQFF
15	TRBJ1-3	TRBV6-1	medium-sized	CASSDLDREGNTIYF
13	TRBJ1-3	TRBV5-6	NA	CASSYTQGNTIYF
17	TRBJ2-3	TRBV7-8	NA	CASSFGGRASRTDTQYF
12	TRBJ2-7	TRBV29-1	NA	CSVRTEIYEQYF
19	TRBJ2-5	TRBV7-2	few	CASSPSMGGPPPGGETQYF
12	TRBJ1-1	TRBV29-1	NA	CSVDRGKAEAFF
16	TRBJ1-1	TRBV5-1	once	CASSLLQRGGNTEAFF
15	TRBJ1-1	TRBV6-1	NA	CATGGFGGVNGEAFF
13	TRBJ2-1	TRBV5-4	NA	CASSVDLETGQFF
13	TRBJ2-3	TRBV18	NA	CASSLGQTDTQYF
17	TRBJ1-5	TRBV4-3	once	CASSQESPSHSNQPQHF
15	TRBJ2-2	TRBV28	NA	CASSPRTAYTGELFF
14	TRBJ2-2	TRBV29-1	NA	CSAVDDANTGELFF
13	TRBJ2-7	TRBV11-2	few	CASSLLQGYEQYF
16	TRBJ2-5	TRBV5-1	NA	CASSPGGQGVFETQYF
13	TRBJ2-1	TRBV6-4	NA	CASSEGSYNEQFF
15	TRBJ1-2	TRBV9	NA	CASSVGGTGNYGYTF
18	TRBJ1-5	TRBV7-2	NA	CASSPPPGSRYSNQPQHF
17	TRBJ1-6	TRBV4-2	NA	CASSLARGLNLNSPLHF
13	TRBJ2-7	TRBV28	NA	CASSSTVPYEQYF
17	TRBJ2-2	TRBV5-4	NA	CASSLGGGRPNTGELFF
13	TRBJ1-3	TRBV29-1	NA	CSVELGAGNTIYF
15	TRBJ1-4	TRBV28	NA	CASTRRGATNEKLFF
16	TRBJ2-3	TRBV19	NA	CASRRYGTGVTDTQYF
14	TRBJ2-7	TRBV27	few	CASSLLTGMDEQYF
16	TRBJ2-5	TRBV6-5	NA	CASSFNLGTPWETQYF